This entry is about one TCR beta chain. Its antigen remains unknown. In making TCR cDNA, 5'RACE template switching added a universal primer site and UMIs to it. MiXCR, applied by TCRdb to the 5' RACE reads, yields one record per CDR3 protein. This sample carries approximately 610,000 distinct CDR3 sequences, roughly 17% of them seen once, and the ten largest clones take 17%. The sample belongs to a study of T cells after yellow fever vaccination. The overall study: SMART-Seq v4 Ultra Low Input served to prepare low-cell-number fractions.

V shed 4 bases, J shed 7 bases, and the junction held 13 bases outside the gene matches. Germline loops: CDR1 LGHDT, CDR2 YNNKEL (reference sequence). This CDR3 region has 17 residues. Study-level points and caveats: Subsequent to the booster, the majority of primary-vaccination clones reappeared (96% CD4, about 90% CD8). The CD4 compartment and the CD8 compartment contained a small share of clonotypes in common.

Specimen: PBMCs, collected 5 days after the first yellow fever vaccination. This sequence was found in a man between 18 and 29 years old who received the YFV17D yellow fever vaccine. The chain combines TRBV3-1 with TRBJ2-3; 11 positions match TRBD2. The CDR3 nucleotides read TGTGCCAGCAGCCCACCAATCATAGCGGGGGGGCGGTATACGCAGTATTTT. It yields the protein CASSPPIIAGGRYTQYF.